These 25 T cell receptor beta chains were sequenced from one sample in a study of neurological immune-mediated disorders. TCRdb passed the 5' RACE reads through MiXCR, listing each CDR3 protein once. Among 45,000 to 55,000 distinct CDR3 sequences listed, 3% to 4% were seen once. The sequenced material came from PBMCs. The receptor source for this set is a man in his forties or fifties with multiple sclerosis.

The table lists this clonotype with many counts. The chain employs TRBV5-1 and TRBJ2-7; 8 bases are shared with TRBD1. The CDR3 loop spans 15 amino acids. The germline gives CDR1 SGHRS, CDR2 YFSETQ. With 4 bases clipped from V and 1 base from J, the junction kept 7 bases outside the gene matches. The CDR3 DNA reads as TGCGCCAGCAGCCAAGGGACAGGAGAATCCTACGAGCAGTACTTC. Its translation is CASSQGTGESYEQYF.

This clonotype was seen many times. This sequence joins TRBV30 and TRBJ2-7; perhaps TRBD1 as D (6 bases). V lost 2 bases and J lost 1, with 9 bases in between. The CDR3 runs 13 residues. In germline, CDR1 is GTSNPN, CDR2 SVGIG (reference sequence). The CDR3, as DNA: TGTGCCTGGAGTAGGACAGAATCCTACGAGCAGTACTTC. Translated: CAWSRTESYEQYF.

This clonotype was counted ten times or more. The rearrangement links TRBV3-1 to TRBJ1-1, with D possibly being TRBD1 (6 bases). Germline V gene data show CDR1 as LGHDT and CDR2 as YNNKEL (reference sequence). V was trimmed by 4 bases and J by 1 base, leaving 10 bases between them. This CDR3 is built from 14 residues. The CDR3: CASSPQGPNTEAFF. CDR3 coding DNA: TGTGCCAGCAGCCCGCAGGGGCCGAACACTGAAGCTTTCTTT. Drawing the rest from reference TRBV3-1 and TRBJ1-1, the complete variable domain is DTAVSQTPKYLVTQMGNDKSIKCEQNLGHDTMYWYKQDSKKFLKIMFSYNNKELIINETVPNRFSPKSPDKAHLNLHINSLELGDSAVYFCASSPQGPNTEAFFGQGTRLTVV.

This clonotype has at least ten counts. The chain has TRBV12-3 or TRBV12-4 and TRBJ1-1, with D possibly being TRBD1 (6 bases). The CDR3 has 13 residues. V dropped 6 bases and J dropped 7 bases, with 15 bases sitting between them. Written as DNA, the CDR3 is TGTGCCAGCAGGGGCGGCAGGGGAGGTGAAGCTTTCTTT. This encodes CASRGGRGGEAFF.

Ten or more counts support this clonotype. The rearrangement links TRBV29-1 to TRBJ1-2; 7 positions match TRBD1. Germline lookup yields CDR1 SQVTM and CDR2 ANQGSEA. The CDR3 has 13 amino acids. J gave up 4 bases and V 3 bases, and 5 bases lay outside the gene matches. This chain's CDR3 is CSVDPAGGYGYTF. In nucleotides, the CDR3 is TGCAGCGTTGATCCGGCAGGGGGCTATGGCTACACCTTC.

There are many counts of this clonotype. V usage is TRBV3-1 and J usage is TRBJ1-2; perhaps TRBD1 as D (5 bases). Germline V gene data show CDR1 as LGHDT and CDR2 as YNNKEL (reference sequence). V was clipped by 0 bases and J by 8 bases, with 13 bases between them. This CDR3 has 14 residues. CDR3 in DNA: TGTGCCAGCAGCCAAGACCGGGACGTTCGCGGCTACACCTTC. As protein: CASSQDRDVRGYTF.

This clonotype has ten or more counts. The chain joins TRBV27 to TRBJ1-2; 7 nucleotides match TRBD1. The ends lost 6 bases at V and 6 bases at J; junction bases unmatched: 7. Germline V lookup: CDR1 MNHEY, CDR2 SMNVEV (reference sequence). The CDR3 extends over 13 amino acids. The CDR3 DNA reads TGTGCCAGCAGCGCCACAGGGGTCCATGGCTACACCTTC. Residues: CASSATGVHGYTF.

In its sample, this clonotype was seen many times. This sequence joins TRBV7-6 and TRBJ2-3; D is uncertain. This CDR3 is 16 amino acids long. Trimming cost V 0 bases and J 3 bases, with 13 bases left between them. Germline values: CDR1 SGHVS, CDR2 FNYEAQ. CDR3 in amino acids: CASSLANTKQTDTQYF. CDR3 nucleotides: TGTGCCAGCAGCTTAGCCAACACGAAGCAGACAGATACGCAGTATTTT.

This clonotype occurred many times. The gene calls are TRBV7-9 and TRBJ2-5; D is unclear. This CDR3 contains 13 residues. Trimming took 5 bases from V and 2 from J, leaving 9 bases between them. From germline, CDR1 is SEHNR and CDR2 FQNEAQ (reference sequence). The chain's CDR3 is CASSQELQETQYF. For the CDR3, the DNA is TGTGCCAGCAGCCAAGAACTACAAGAGACCCAGTACTTC.

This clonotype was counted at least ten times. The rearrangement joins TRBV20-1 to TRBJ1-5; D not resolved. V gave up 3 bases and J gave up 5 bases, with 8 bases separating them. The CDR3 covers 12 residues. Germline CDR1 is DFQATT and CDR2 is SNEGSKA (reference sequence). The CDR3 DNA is TGCAGTGCTAGTGAGAAATATCAGCCCCAGCATTTT. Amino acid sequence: CSASEKYQPQHF.

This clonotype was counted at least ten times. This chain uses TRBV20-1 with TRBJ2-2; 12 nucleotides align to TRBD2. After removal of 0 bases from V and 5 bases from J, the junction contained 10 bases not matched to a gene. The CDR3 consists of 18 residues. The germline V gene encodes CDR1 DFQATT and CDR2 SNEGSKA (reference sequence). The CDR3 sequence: CSARDEWLAGGQTGELFF. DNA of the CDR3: TGCAGTGCTAGAGATGAGTGGCTAGCGGGGGGGCAGACCGGGGAGCTGTTTTTT.

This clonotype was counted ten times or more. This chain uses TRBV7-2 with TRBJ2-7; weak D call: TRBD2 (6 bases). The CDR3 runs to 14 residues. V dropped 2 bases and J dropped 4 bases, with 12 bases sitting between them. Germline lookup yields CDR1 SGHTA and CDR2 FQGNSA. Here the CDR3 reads CASSLPGVVYEQYF. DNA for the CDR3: TGTGCCAGCAGCTTACCGGGAGTGGTATACGAGCAGTACTTC.

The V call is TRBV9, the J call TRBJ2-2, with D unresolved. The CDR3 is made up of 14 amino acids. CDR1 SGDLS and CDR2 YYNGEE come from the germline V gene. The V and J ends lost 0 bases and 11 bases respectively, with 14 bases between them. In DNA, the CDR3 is TGTGCCAGCAGCGTAGGCAGAACCTCGTTCGAGCTGTTTTTT. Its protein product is CASSVGRTSFELFF.

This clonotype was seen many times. The CDR3 loop is CASSQDEGLGVYEQYF. The DNA of the CDR3 is TGCGCCAGCAGCCAAGATGAGGGGTTGGGGGTCTACGAGCAGTACTTC. V is TRBV4-1 and J is TRBJ2-7; the D gene could be TRBD1 or TRBD2 (5 bases each). CDR1 is MGHRA and CDR2 is YSYEKL in the germline V gene. Trimming took off 0 bases at V and 3 bases at J, with 15 bases between the two ends. This CDR3 is built from 16 residues.

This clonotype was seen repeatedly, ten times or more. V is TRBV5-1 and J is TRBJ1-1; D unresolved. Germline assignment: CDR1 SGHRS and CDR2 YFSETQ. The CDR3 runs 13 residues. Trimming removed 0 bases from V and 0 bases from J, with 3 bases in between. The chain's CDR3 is CASSLALNTEAFF. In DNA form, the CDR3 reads TGCGCCAGCAGCTTGGCCTTGAACACTGAAGCTTTCTTT.

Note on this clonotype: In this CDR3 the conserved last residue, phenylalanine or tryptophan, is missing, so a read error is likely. Here the CDR3 DNA reads TGTGCCAGCAGGACTACAGGGGGCGGGCAGACCCAGTACTGC. Its translation: CASRTTGGGQTQYC. This chain connects TRBV12-3 or TRBV12-4 to TRBJ2-5; 9 bases match TRBD1. V lost 6 bases, J lost 6 bases, and 8 bases stayed unmatched. The CDR3 has 14 residues.

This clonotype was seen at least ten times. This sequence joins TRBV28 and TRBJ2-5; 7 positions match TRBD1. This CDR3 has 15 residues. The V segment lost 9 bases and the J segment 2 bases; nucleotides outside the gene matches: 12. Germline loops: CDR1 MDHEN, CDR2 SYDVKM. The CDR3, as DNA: TGTGCCAGTAGCAACCGGGACAGTAAGCAAGAGACCCAGTACTTC. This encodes CASSNRDSKQETQYF. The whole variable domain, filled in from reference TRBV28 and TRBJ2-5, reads DVKVTQSSRYLVKRTGEKVFLECVQDMDHENMFWYRQDPGLGLRLIYFSYDVKMKEKGDIPEGYSVSREKKERFSLILESASTNQTSMYLCASSNRDSKQETQYFGPGTRLLVL.

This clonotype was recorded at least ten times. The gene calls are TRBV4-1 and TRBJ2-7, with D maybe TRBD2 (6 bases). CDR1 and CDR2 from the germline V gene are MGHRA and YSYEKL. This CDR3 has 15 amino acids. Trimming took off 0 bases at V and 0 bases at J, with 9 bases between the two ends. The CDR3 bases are TGCGCCAGCAGCCAAGATTCGGGAGCCTCCTACGAGCAGTACTTC. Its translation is CASSQDSGASYEQYF.

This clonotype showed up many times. In DNA, the CDR3 is TGTGCCAGCACTCCCCTCCCTAGGACAGGGACCTACAATGAGCAGTTCTTC. This encodes CASTPLPRTGTYNEQFF. The chain couples TRBV27 to TRBJ2-1, with 8 bases lining up with TRBD1. The CDR3 loop spans 17 amino acids. CDR1 and CDR2 from the germline V gene are MNHEY and SMNVEV (reference sequence). J was trimmed by 2 bases and V by 7 bases; bases with no gene match: 13.

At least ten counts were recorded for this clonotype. The CDR3 here is CAISGVSQETQYF. CDR3 bases: TGTGCCATCAGTGGGGTCAGCCAAGAGACCCAGTACTTC. The gene calls are TRBV10-3 and TRBJ2-5; no firm D call. Germline V CDR1 and CDR2: ENHRY, SYGVKD. The CDR3 length is 13 residues. The ends were cut back, 4 bases at V and 1 base at J, with 7 bases in the middle.

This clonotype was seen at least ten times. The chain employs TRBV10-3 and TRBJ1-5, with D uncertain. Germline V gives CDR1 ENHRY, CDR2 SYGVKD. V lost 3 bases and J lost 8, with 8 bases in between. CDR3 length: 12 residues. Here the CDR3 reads CAISDRPEPQHF. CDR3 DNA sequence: TGTGCCATCAGTGACCGTCCCGAGCCCCAGCATTTT.

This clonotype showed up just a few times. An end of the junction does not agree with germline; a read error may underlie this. This chain's CDR3 is CASGPGTPARWNQPQNF. CDR3 nucleotide sequence: TGTGCCAGCGGACCCGGGACACCAGCCCGCTGGAATCAGCCCCAGAATTTT. The chain joins TRBV25-1 to TRBJ1-5; D may be TRBD1 (6 bases). The length of the CDR3 is 17 residues. The germline gives CDR1 MGHDK, CDR2 SYGVNS.

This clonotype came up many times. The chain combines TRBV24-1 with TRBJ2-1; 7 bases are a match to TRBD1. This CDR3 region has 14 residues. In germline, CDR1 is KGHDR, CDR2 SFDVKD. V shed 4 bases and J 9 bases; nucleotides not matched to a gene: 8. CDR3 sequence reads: CATSDSQGWAEQFF. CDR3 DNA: TGTGCCACCAGTGACTCACAGGGGTGGGCTGAGCAGTTCTTC.

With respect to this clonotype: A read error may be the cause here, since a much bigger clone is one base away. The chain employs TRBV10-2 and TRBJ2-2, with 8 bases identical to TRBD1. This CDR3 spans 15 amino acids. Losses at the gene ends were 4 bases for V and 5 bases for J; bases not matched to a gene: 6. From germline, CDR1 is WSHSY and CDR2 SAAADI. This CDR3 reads CASSGAGGRTGELFF. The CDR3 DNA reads TGCGCCAGCAGTGGGGCAGGGGGCCGGACCGGGGAGCTGTTTTTT.

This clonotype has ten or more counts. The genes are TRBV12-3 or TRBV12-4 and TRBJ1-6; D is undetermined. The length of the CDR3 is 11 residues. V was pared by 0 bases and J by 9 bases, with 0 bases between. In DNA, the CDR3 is TGTGCCAGCAGTTTAGCTTCACCCCTCCACTTT. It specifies CASSLASPLHF.